This T cell receptor beta chain appears in the sequencing data of a study of technical replicates of blood from four donors. With V trimmed by 0 bases and J by 2 bases, 1 base remained unmatched. Germline V CDR1 and CDR2: GTSNPN, SVGIG (reference sequence). CDR3 length equals 14 residues. Assay used: immunoSEQ multiplex PCR; TCRdb lists only in-frame clones, some missing. The table lists about 70,000 clones, approximately 96% of them singletons. The chain combines TRBV30 with TRBJ2-1; 7 bases are a match to TRBD2. This clonotype was obtained from a human donor in good health. Sequenced input: T cells isolated from PBMCs. This CDR3 reads CAWSVGGTYNEQFF. Written as DNA, the CDR3 is TGTGCCTGGAGTGTGGGGGGGACCTACAATGAGCAGTTCTTC.